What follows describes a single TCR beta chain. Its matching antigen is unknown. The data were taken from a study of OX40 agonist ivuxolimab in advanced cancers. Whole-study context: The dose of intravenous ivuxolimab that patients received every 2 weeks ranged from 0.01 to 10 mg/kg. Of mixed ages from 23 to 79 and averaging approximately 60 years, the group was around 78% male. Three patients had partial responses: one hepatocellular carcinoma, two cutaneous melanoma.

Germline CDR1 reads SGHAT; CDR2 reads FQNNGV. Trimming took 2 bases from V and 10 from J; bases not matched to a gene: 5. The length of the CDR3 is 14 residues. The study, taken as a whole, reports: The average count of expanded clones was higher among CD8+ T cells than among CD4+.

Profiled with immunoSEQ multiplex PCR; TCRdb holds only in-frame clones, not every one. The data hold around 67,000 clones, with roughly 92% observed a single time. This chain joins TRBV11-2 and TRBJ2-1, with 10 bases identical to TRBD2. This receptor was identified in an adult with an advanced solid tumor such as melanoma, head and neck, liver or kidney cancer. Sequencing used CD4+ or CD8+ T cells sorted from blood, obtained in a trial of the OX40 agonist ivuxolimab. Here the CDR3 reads CASSLTSGMGEQFF. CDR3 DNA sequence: TGTGCCAGCAGCTTAACTAGCGGGATGGGGGAGCAGTTCTTC.